What follows are 17 T cell receptor beta chains derived from one specimen sequenced in a study of shared clonotypes between healthy human individuals (dated by TCRdb to between 2020 and 2021). Receptors were amplified or captured by the immunoSEQ multiplex PCR assay. TCRdb retrieved this table from immuneACCESS and kept in-frame rearrangements only. Not all clones are present; in checked studies, unresolved V genes account for under half, and no reason is known for the remainder. The sample records fewer than 650,000 clones, 76% of which are singletons. About an eighth of the sample goes to the ten largest clones. Sequencing was carried out using PBMCs. The receptors come from a woman aged 40 to 55 in good health. Some clones in this sample may be carry-over from other donors' samples.

The rearrangement links TRBV7-3 to TRBJ2-2; D is undetermined. The germline gives CDR1 SGHTA, CDR2 FQGTGA. The CDR3 spans 15 residues. V lost 2 bases and J lost 7, with 14 bases in between. The CDR3 protein is CASSLRRWPGGELFF. The CDR3 DNA is TGTGCCAGCAGCTTACGACGGTGGCCCGGCGGGGAGCTGTTTTTT.

The rearrangement uses TRBV30 and TRBJ1-4; TRBD1 agrees at 7 bases. This CDR3 has 14 residues. V gave up 4 bases and J gave up 3 bases; unmatched junction bases: 5. CDR1 and CDR2 (germline): GTSNPN, SVGIG (reference sequence). CDR3 nucleotide sequence: TGTGCCTGGAACGCCGGGACAGCTAATGAAAAACTGTTTTTT. Its protein product is CAWNAGTANEKLFF.

This clone was picked up a small number of times. The chain couples TRBV9 to TRBJ2-7; TRBD1 agrees at 8 bases. Per germline, CDR1 SGDLS and CDR2 YYNGEE. Unmatched junction bases numbered 5, after V lost 0 bases and J lost 3 bases. This CDR3 comprises 15 residues. The CDR3: CASSVDLDRVYEQYF. In DNA form, the CDR3 reads TGTGCCAGCAGCGTAGATCTGGACAGGGTCTACGAGCAGTACTTC.

The CDR3 DNA reads TGTGCCAGCAGAAAAACGACAGTTTCCTACGAGCAGTACTTC. Translation gives CASRKTTVSYEQYF. The rearrangement joins TRBV7-8 to TRBJ2-7, with D possibly matching TRBD1 (5 bases). Germline V lookup: CDR1 SGHVS, CDR2 FQNEAQ. The V end lost 6 bases, the J end lost 1 base, and 13 bases lay between the germline ends. This CDR3 has 14 residues.

The rearrangement uses TRBV5-1 and TRBJ2-1; D remains unclear. V was shortened by 8 bases and J by 0 bases, with 12 bases between the two germline ends. This CDR3 contains 14 residues. CDR1 and CDR2 (germline): SGHRS, YFSETQ. The CDR3 DNA is TGCGCCAGTAAGGAGATGAGCTCCTACAATGAGCAGTTCTTC. It is translated as CASKEMSSYNEQFF.

The chain employs TRBV5-6 and TRBJ1-1, with a possible D match to TRBD1 (5 bases). The CDR3 length is 15 residues. Germline V gives CDR1 SGHDT, CDR2 YYEEEE. The V and J ends lost 4 bases and 4 bases respectively, with 17 bases between them. CDR3 DNA: TGTGCCAGCAGCCCACAATTAGGGGTCAGCACTGAAGCTTTCTTT. Protein: CASSPQLGVSTEAFF.

The gene calls are TRBV6-6 and TRBJ1-4; D is possibly TRBD1 (6 bases). There are 15 residues in the CDR3. The V end lost 2 bases, the J end lost 5 bases, and 12 bases lay between the germline ends. CDR1 MNHNY and CDR2 SVGAGI come from the germline V gene (reference sequence). The DNA for the CDR3 is TGTGCCAGCAGTTACGCACAGGGATCAAATGAAAAACTGTTTTTT. Translated: CASSYAQGSNEKLFF.

The genes are TRBV28 and TRBJ2-5, with no clear D. Trimming took 4 bases from V and 11 from J, leaving 8 bases between them. The CDR3 runs to 10 residues. Germline CDR1 reads MDHEN; CDR2 reads SYDVKM. The CDR3 here is CASSSIQQYF. The CDR3 DNA reads as TGTGCCAGCAGTTCAATCCAGCAGTACTTC.

The CDR3 DNA sequence: TGCGCCAGCAGCTTGGAACTTCTAACCTACGAGCAGTACTTC. This codes for CASSLELLTYEQYF. The V call is TRBV5-1, the J call TRBJ2-7; D not certain. This CDR3 contains 14 residues. V lost 0 bases and J 2 bases, leaving 9 bases between the germline ends. The germline gives CDR1 SGHRS, CDR2 YFSETQ.

There are a few counts of this clone. V usage is TRBV28 and J usage is TRBJ1-5; 9 positions match TRBD1. The ends lost 6 bases at V and 3 bases at J; junction bases unmatched: 9. This CDR3 is 16 amino acids long. From germline, CDR1 is MDHEN and CDR2 SYDVKM. In DNA, the CDR3 is TGTGCCAGCAGCTCCATTCGGGACAGGGTCAATCAGCCCCAGCATTTT. It translates to CASSSIRDRVNQPQHF.

The chain links TRBV7-9 to TRBJ2-7; 9 bases are shared with TRBD2. Germline CDR1 is SEHNR and CDR2 is FQNEAQ (reference sequence). V was clipped by 1 base and J by 6 bases; unmatched bases: 7. The CDR3 length is 15 residues. The CDR3 region has the DNA TGTGCCAGCAGCTTAGTTGCTAGCGGGATTGCCGAGCAGTACTTC. This translates into CASSLVASGIAEQYF.

The chain's CDR3 is CASSLNFYEQFF. In DNA, the CDR3 is TGTGCCAGCAGTTTAAATTTTTATGAGCAGTTCTTC. The chain couples TRBV27 to TRBJ2-1; D not certain. V was trimmed by 2 bases and J by 8 bases, leaving 7 bases between them. Per the germline V gene, CDR1 is MNHEY and CDR2 is SMNVEV (reference sequence). The CDR3 runs 12 residues.

This clone has a handful of counts. This sequence joins TRBV19 and TRBJ2-7; 8 bases agree with TRBD2. Trimming cost V 3 bases and J 6 bases; bases outside gene matches: 7. The V gene's germline CDR1 is LNHDA and CDR2 SQIVND (reference sequence). The length of the CDR3 is 14 residues. The CDR3 is CASSISAGVPEQYF. CDR3 in DNA: TGTGCCAGTAGTATTTCAGCGGGAGTGCCCGAGCAGTACTTC.

As to this clone: A far larger clone is just one base off, so this is likely a read error. The V call is TRBV18, the J call TRBJ1-1, with a tentative D call TRBD1 (5 bases). Germline CDR1 is KGHSH and CDR2 is LQKENI. V lost 1 base, J lost 4 bases, and 19 bases lay in between. The CDR3 is 17 residues long. The CDR3 reads CASSPRVLGGTITEAFF. The CDR3 DNA reads as TGTGCCAGCTCACCACGGGTTCTTGGGGGGACGATCACTGAAGCTTTCTTT.

The chain uses TRBV6-6 and TRBJ1-2; 10 bases are a match to TRBD1. The CDR3 is 14 residues long. Germline V gene sequence: CDR1 MNHNY, CDR2 SVGAGI (reference sequence). Trimming cost V 4 bases and J 4 bases; bases outside gene matches: 3. In DNA, the CDR3 is TGTGCCAGCAGTTCTCGGACAGGGGGCTATGGCTACACCTTC. Its protein is CASSSRTGGYGYTF.

This sequence joins TRBV11-3 and TRBJ2-1; the match to TRBD2 covers 14 bases. The CDR3 runs to 16 residues. CDR1 is SGHNT, CDR2 YENEEA, per germline. V shed 5 bases and J 8 bases; nucleotides not matched to a gene: 8. The CDR3 region has the DNA TGTGCCAGCAGCAAAGGGACTAGCGGGAGAAGCGATGAGCAGTTCTTC. Protein product: CASSKGTSGRSDEQFF.

The V gene is TRBV7-2, the J gene TRBJ2-5, with D perhaps TRBD2 (6 bases). Per the germline V gene, CDR1 is SGHTA and CDR2 is FQGNSA. Deletions cut 5 bases from V and 2 bases from J, with 15 bases between. This CDR3 region has 15 residues. CDR3 loop: CASSPQASEQETQYF. The DNA for the CDR3 is TGTGCCAGCAGCCCCCAGGCTAGCGAACAAGAGACCCAGTACTTC. The full variable domain, completed using reference TRBV7-2 and TRBJ2-5, is GAGVSQSPSNKVTEKGKDVELRCDPISGHTALYWYRQSLGQGLEFLIYFQGNSAPDKSGLPSDRFSAERTGGSVSTLTIQRTQQEDSAVYLCASSPQASEQETQYFGPGTRLLVL.